Each of the 30 T cell receptor beta chains below was sequenced from the same sample in a study of control samples from healthy donors and cancer patients (dated by TCRdb to the early 2020s). Libraries were constructed by the immunoSEQ multiplex PCR assay. The immuneACCESS repertoire file appears here via TCRdb, limited to in-frame rearrangements. These files lack a portion of the clones; in checked studies, under half of the deficit traces to unresolved V genes, and the cause of the others is not known. The sample contains 150,000 to 200,000 clones, 70% to 90% of them found a single time. The biggest ten clones account for around 1.6% of the sample. The sample comprised blood. The receptors derive from a young man in good health.

The chain uses TRBV27 and TRBJ2-5; D remains ambiguous. V shed 0 bases and J shed 5 bases, with 10 bases lying between them. The CDR3 is 14 amino acids. From germline, CDR1 is MNHEY and CDR2 SMNVEV (reference sequence). CDR3 amino acids: CASSLSGIGETQYF. CDR3 nucleotides: TGTGCCAGCAGTTTATCGGGGATTGGGGAGACCCAGTACTTC.

This clone was observed a handful of times. The chain couples TRBV10-2 to TRBJ1-3, with 7 bases aligning to TRBD1. The J segment lost 11 bases and the V segment lost 3 bases, leaving 4 bases of the junction unmatched. The CDR3 spans 12 residues. Per the germline V gene, CDR1 is WSHSY and CDR2 is SAAADI. CDR3 in amino acids: CASSDPTGAIYF. DNA of the CDR3: TGCGCCAGCAGTGACCCTACAGGGGCCATATATTTT.

The genes are TRBV5-4 and TRBJ2-5, with 9 positions matching TRBD2. Trimming removed 0 bases from V and 5 bases from J; junction bases left unmatched: 2. Germline loops: CDR1 SGHNT, CDR2 YYREEE (reference sequence). CDR3 length: 14 amino acids. The CDR3 DNA sequence: TGTGCCAGCAGCTTGGGGCTAGCGGGGGAGACCCAGTACTTC. This translates into CASSLGLAGETQYF.

This chain connects TRBV7-2 to TRBJ2-5; TRBD2 matches 8 bases. Germline lookup yields CDR1 SGHTA and CDR2 FQGNSA. The CDR3 covers 14 residues. V shed 5 bases, J shed 1 base, and the junction held 3 bases outside the gene matches. The CDR3 sequence: CASSVTSGQETQYF. CDR3 DNA: TGTGCCAGCAGCGTCACTAGCGGCCAAGAGACCCAGTACTTC.

The V gene is TRBV5-8, the J gene TRBJ1-3, with D hard to call. Germline assignment: CDR1 SGHTS and CDR2 YDEGEE. CDR3 size: 16 residues. Trimming cost V 3 bases and J 2 bases, with 15 bases left between them. The CDR3 sequence: CASSSLEIGPGNTIYF. The CDR3 coding sequence is TGTGCCAGCAGCTCCTTGGAGATAGGTCCTGGAAACACCATATATTTT.

This chain uses TRBV27 with TRBJ2-7; 9 bases are a match to TRBD2. The CDR3 covers 13 residues. V lost 5 bases to trimming and J lost 5 bases; unmatched junction nucleotides: 4. Germline V lookup: CDR1 MNHEY, CDR2 SMNVEV (reference sequence). DNA for the CDR3: TGTGCCAGCAGTATAGCGGGGGAAGACGAGCAGTACTTC. Protein product: CASSIAGEDEQYF.

The V call is TRBV7-3, the J call TRBJ2-1; the D gene is possibly TRBD1 (6 bases). The CDR3 runs 16 residues. CDR1 and CDR2 from the germline V gene are SGHTA and FQGTGA. V lost 4 bases to trimming and J lost 9 bases, with 22 bases between them. The CDR3 DNA is TGTGCCAGCAGCTCTCCACCGCCTACAGGGTCGGGTGAGCAGTTCTTC. Amino acids: CASSSPPPTGSGEQFF.

The chain uses TRBV7-8 and TRBJ2-2, with a weak D call TRBD2 (6 bases). Germline V gives CDR1 SGHVS, CDR2 FQNEAQ. V lost 3 bases and J lost 10, with 15 bases in between. This CDR3 region has 14 residues. The CDR3 here is CASSFVRRAEELFF. In DNA, the CDR3 is TGTGCCAGCAGCTTTGTACGGAGGGCCGAGGAGCTGTTTTTT.

This chain joins TRBV7-9 and TRBJ1-1; 10 bases align to TRBD1. The germline V gene has CDR1 SEHNR and CDR2 FQNEAQ (reference sequence). Germline trimming cut 5 bases from V and 0 bases from J; bases unmatched to any gene: 6. CDR3 length: 16 residues. The CDR3 loop reads CASSPTGGLMNTEAFF. The CDR3 DNA follows: TGTGCCAGCAGCCCGACAGGGGGCTTGATGAACACTGAAGCTTTCTTT.

This clone was picked up one time. The chain has TRBV30 and TRBJ2-1; no clear D gene. Per germline, CDR1 GTSNPN and CDR2 SVGIG (reference sequence). The ends were cut back, 0 bases at V and 10 bases at J, with 7 bases in the middle. The CDR3 totals 11 residues. The CDR3 sequence: CAWSVRTEQFF. In nucleotides, the CDR3 is TGTGCCTGGAGTGTCCGTACGGAGCAGTTCTTC.

The chain couples TRBV7-2 to TRBJ2-5; no clear D. The CDR3 consists of 14 residues. The germline V gene encodes CDR1 SGHTA and CDR2 FQGNSA. Trimming stripped 0 bases from V and 1 base from J, with 6 bases between. The CDR3 sequence: CASSLALSQETQYF. CDR3 coding DNA: TGTGCCAGCAGCTTAGCGTTAAGCCAAGAGACCCAGTACTTC.

The chain links TRBV13 to TRBJ2-1, with 10 bases fitting TRBD2. The CDR3 is 15 amino acids. Germline loops: CDR1 PRHDT, CDR2 FYEKMQ (reference sequence). V was pared by 6 bases and J by 2 bases, with 4 bases of the junction left unmatched. The CDR3 loop is CASRNSGGAYNEQFF. CDR3 DNA sequence: TGTGCCAGCAGAAACAGCGGGGGGGCCTACAATGAGCAGTTCTTC.

In the case of this clone: Other DNA sequences in the sample encode the same CDR3. This sequence joins TRBV6-2 or TRBV6-3 and TRBJ2-5; D may be TRBD1 or TRBD2 (6 bases each). The CDR3 has 14 residues. V lost 0 bases and J 5 bases, leaving 10 bases between the germline ends. The germline V gene encodes CDR1 MNHEY and CDR2 SVGEGT. The DNA of the CDR3 is TGTGCCAGCAGTTACTCGGGGGGCGCGGAGACCCAGTACTTC. This sequence encodes CASSYSGGAETQYF.

The chain carries TRBV7-9 and TRBJ2-5; no definite D call. This CDR3 is 13 amino acids long. The V end was cut by 3 bases, the J end by 1 base, with 6 bases between. Per germline, CDR1 SEHNR and CDR2 FQNEAQ (reference sequence). The CDR3 here is CASSFQPQETQYF. DNA for the CDR3: TGTGCCAGCAGCTTTCAGCCCCAAGAGACCCAGTACTTC. Full variable domain (missing parts from reference TRBV7-9 and TRBJ2-5): DTGVSQNPRHKITKRGQNVTFRCDPISEHNRLYWYRQTLGQGPEFLTYFQNEAQLEKSRLLSDRFSAERPKGSFSTLEIQRTEQGDSAMYLCASSFQPQETQYFGPGTRLLVL.

J is TRBJ1-4 and V is TRBV11-2; D unresolved. CDR1 SGHAT and CDR2 FQNNGV come from the germline V gene. This CDR3 region has 14 residues. V gave up 5 bases and J gave up 14 bases, with 21 bases separating them. The CDR3 spells CASSTSRAAPELFF. Written as DNA, the CDR3 is TGTGCCAGCAGCACCTCTCGCGCGGCCCCCGAGCTGTTTTTT.

The chain has TRBV29-1 and TRBJ1-1; TRBD1 is a possible D gene (6 bases). Germline CDR1 is SQVTM and CDR2 is ANQGSEA. CDR3 length equals 14 residues. The V gene lost 6 bases and the J gene lost 4 bases, with 18 bases spanning the gap. The CDR3 DNA sequence: TGCAGCGTCCCATCTCGTGGGGGGCCCACTGAAGCTTTCTTT. Its protein product is CSVPSRGGPTEAFF.

This clone was counted a single time. The gene calls are TRBV7-9 and TRBJ1-1, with D uncertain. CDR3 size: 14 residues. V lost 5 bases to trimming and J lost 2 bases, with 12 bases between them. Germline V CDR1 and CDR2: SEHNR, FQNEAQ (reference sequence). This CDR3 reads CASSPPHPNTEAFF. The CDR3 coding sequence is TGTGCCAGCAGCCCTCCACATCCTAACACTGAAGCTTTCTTT.

This chain connects TRBV27 to TRBJ1-1, with 12 bases that match TRBD1. The CDR3 is made up of 14 amino acids. J gave up 11 bases and V 6 bases, and 10 bases lay outside the gene matches. Germline CDR1 MNHEY, CDR2 SMNVEV (reference sequence). CDR3 sequence (DNA): TGTGCCAGCAGCTTCCCGGGACAGGGGGCGCAGGCTTTCTTT. It translates to CASSFPGQGAQAFF.

This clone was picked up a small number of times. Here the CDR3 reads CASSVPWQGDNEQFF. In DNA form, the CDR3 reads TGTGCCAGCAGCGTACCATGGCAGGGGGATAATGAGCAGTTCTTC. The chain is built from TRBV9 and TRBJ2-1; 7 bases agree with TRBD1. From germline, CDR1 is SGDLS and CDR2 YYNGEE. This CDR3 has 15 residues. Germline trimming cut 1 base from V and 7 bases from J; bases unmatched to any gene: 8.

The chain recombines TRBV6-1 with TRBJ1-1, with 9 bases that match TRBD1. The CDR3 covers 16 residues. J was trimmed by 4 bases and V by 1 base; bases with no gene match: 7. Germline loops: CDR1 MNHNS, CDR2 SASEGT. The CDR3 DNA reads TGTGCCAGCAGTGAAGAAAACAGGGGGCTTGGCACTGAAGCTTTCTTT. It specifies CASSEENRGLGTEAFF.

The genes are TRBV13 and TRBJ1-1; D not certain. V lost 4 bases and J lost 7, with 10 bases in between. Germline CDR1 reads PRHDT; CDR2 reads FYEKMQ (reference sequence). The CDR3 is 12 residues long. The CDR3 here is CASSSRVGEAFF. CDR3 DNA sequence: TGTGCCAGCAGCTCCCGCGTGGGTGAAGCTTTCTTT.

J is TRBJ2-2 and V is TRBV12-3 or TRBV12-4; unclear D gene. The ends were cut back, 3 bases at V and 8 bases at J, with 10 bases in the middle. The CDR3 has 13 amino acids. CDR3 loop: CASSFGIPGELFF. CDR3 DNA: TGTGCCAGCAGTTTCGGTATCCCGGGGGAGCTGTTTTTT.

The chain has TRBV7-3 and TRBJ2-5, with 10 positions matching TRBD2. The junction had 4 bases not matched to a gene; V was cut back by 5 bases and J by 1 base. Germline V gene lookup returns CDR1 SGHTA and CDR2 FQGTGA. This CDR3 contains 15 residues. The CDR3 nucleotides read TGTGCCAGCAGCCCCGGGACTAGCGTCCAAGAGACCCAGTACTTC. Amino acid sequence: CASSPGTSVQETQYF.

The gene calls are TRBV28 and TRBJ2-1; 9 nucleotides line up with TRBD2. The germline V gene has CDR1 MDHEN and CDR2 SYDVKM. This CDR3 has 16 amino acids. V dropped 8 bases and J dropped 3; count of bases not matched to a gene: 11. CDR3: CASGGGGGASYNEQFF. Here the CDR3 DNA reads TGTGCCAGCGGGGGCGGGGGGGGTGCCAGCTACAATGAGCAGTTCTTC.

The rearrangement uses TRBV18 and TRBJ2-7, with 7 nucleotides matching TRBD1. V lost 5 bases, J lost 1 base, and 5 bases stayed unmatched. The germline V gene has CDR1 KGHSH and CDR2 LQKENI. The length of the CDR3 is 14 residues. This CDR3 is CASSMQGESYEQYF. CDR3 DNA sequence: TGTGCCAGCTCAATGCAGGGGGAGTCCTACGAGCAGTACTTC. The whole variable domain, filled in from reference TRBV18 and TRBJ2-7, reads NAGVMQNPRHLVRRRGQEARLRCSPMKGHSHVYWYRQLPEEGLKFMVYLQKENIIDESGMPKERFSAEFPKEGPSILRIQQVVRGDSAAYFCASSMQGESYEQYFGPGTRLTVT.

This clone was detected once. The CDR3 is CASQRTGRDNQPQHF. Here the CDR3 DNA reads TGTGCCAGTCAGCGCACGGGTCGGGACAATCAGCCCCAGCATTTT. This chain connects TRBV2 to TRBJ1-5, with no clear D. Between the trimmed V and J ends, which lost 9 bases and 3 bases, there was a span of 18 bases. The CDR3 loop spans 15 amino acids. Germline CDR1 SNHLY, CDR2 FYNNEI.

CDR3 sequence reads: CASSDRMGEKLFF. CDR3 nucleotides: TGTGCCAGCAGCGACAGGATGGGTGAAAAACTGTTTTTT. This sequence joins TRBV7-2 and TRBJ1-4; D perhaps matches TRBD1 (6 bases). CDR1 is SGHTA, CDR2 FQGNSA, per germline. V shed 5 bases and J shed 7 bases, with 11 bases lying between them. There are 13 residues in the CDR3.

The chain joins TRBV7-2 to TRBJ2-1; 8 bases are a match to TRBD1. Germline CDR1 SGHTA, CDR2 FQGNSA. The CDR3 totals 17 residues. V was clipped by 0 bases and J by 2 bases; unmatched bases: 6. CDR3 in DNA: TGTGCCAGCAGCTTAGCAGGGACAGGAAGAACCTACAATGAGCAGTTCTTC. Its translation: CASSLAGTGRTYNEQFF.

The chain recombines TRBV18 with TRBJ2-7; D may be TRBD2 (6 bases). Per germline, CDR1 KGHSH and CDR2 LQKENI. V lost 0 bases and J 5 bases, leaving 14 bases between the germline ends. The CDR3 extends over 15 amino acids. The chain's CDR3 is CASSPPGGLVDEQYF. The CDR3 nucleotides read TGTGCCAGCTCACCACCGGGGGGTCTGGTCGACGAGCAGTACTTC. Drawing the rest from reference TRBV18 and TRBJ2-7, the complete variable domain is NAGVMQNPRHLVRRRGQEARLRCSPMKGHSHVYWYRQLPEEGLKFMVYLQKENIIDESGMPKERFSAEFPKEGPSILRIQQVVRGDSAAYFCASSPPGGLVDEQYFGPGTRLTVT.

V is TRBV5-1 and J is TRBJ2-6; 11 nucleotides align to TRBD1. The ends lost 3 bases at V and 0 bases at J; junction bases unmatched: 2. From germline, CDR1 is SGHRS and CDR2 YFSETQ. The CDR3 contains 17 residues. This CDR3 is CASSSGTGGSGANVLTF. CDR3 nucleotide sequence: TGCGCCAGCAGCTCCGGGACAGGGGGCTCTGGGGCCAACGTCCTGACTTTC.